This TCR beta chain comes out of a study of response to subunit inactivated influenza vaccine. From germline, CDR1 is MNHEY and CDR2 SVGAGI. The CDR3 loop spans 15 amino acids. V lost 2 bases, J lost 4 bases, and 14 bases lay in between. Study results and caveats: The authors proposed limited new T cell recruitment per seasonal influenza vaccination.

TCRdb redid the calling of the RT-PCR reads with MiXCR, one entry per CDR3 protein. The data contain 250,000 to 350,000 distinct CDR3 sequences, roughly 20% of them singletons. There are many counts of this clonotype. Its cognate antigen is unknown. This receptor was obtained from a man between 50 and 69 years old who received an inactivated influenza vaccine. This chain joins TRBV6-5 and TRBJ1-1, with a tentative D call TRBD1 (5 bases). The sample here was PBMCs from blood, taken less than 22 months after vaccination. CDR3 amino acids: CASSYLRSRGTEAFF. The CDR3 nucleotides read TGTGCCAGCAGTTACCTCCGATCGAGGGGCACTGAAGCTTTCTTT.